This is a list of T cell receptor beta chains from one sample in a study of blood T cells in healthy people across ages. TCRdb recomputed calls from the 5' RACE reads with MiXCR, one row per CDR3 protein. Of under 2,000,000 distinct CDR3 sequences listed, roughly 50% were seen once; the top ten hold approximately 2.1%. The sample taken for sequencing was blood. The receptors derive from a woman in her 40s in good health. The CDR3 runs from the conserved cysteine through the conserved F or W. Fields, in order: D gene, clone size, J gene, V gene, CDR3 protein, CDR3 DNA. D genes are given only for firm matches. Size is stated for part of the rows, as once, few or many counts, or as a class when the clone is expanded.

-,-,TRBJ2-1,TRBV6-4,CASSGGGRNEQFF,TGTGCCAGCAGTGGAGGGGGGCGCAATGAGCAGTTCTTC
-,-,TRBJ1-2,TRBV27,CASSLIGTNYGYTF,TGTGCCAGCAGTTTAATCGGGACAAACTATGGCTACACCTTC
TRBD1,-,TRBJ2-1,TRBV20-1,CSALRGQGGGNEQFF,TGCAGTGCCCTAAGGGGACAGGGTGGGGGCAATGAGCAGTTCTTC
TRBD1,-,TRBJ1-4,TRBV4-1,CASSPGTEGEKLFF,TGCGCCAGCAGCCCCGGGACAGAGGGTGAAAAACTGTTTTTT
TRBD2,-,TRBJ2-1,TRBV20-1,CSAQGATSSLSYNEQFF,TGCAGTGCTCAGGGCGCGACTAGCTCCCTCTCCTACAATGAGCAGTTCTTC
-,few,TRBJ1-5,TRBV20-1,CSASSEEPQHF,TGCAGTGCTAGCTCGGAAGAGCCCCAGCATTTT
TRBD2,many,TRBJ2-7,TRBV4-1,CASSQAGGLDAYEQYF,TGCGCCAGCAGCCAAGCCGGAGGACTAGACGCCTACGAGCAGTACTTC
-,few,TRBJ2-3,TRBV27,CASSLLESDTQYF,TGTGCCAGCAGTTTACTGGAATCGGATACGCAGTATTTT
TRBD2,-,TRBJ2-3,TRBV7-9,CASSLAASGPSTDTQYF,TGTGCCAGCAGCTTAGCGGCTAGCGGACCTAGCACAGATACGCAGTATTTT
TRBD1,-,TRBJ2-6,TRBV6-5,CASSYSSGGDPKSSGANVLTF,TGTGCCAGCAGTTACTCGTCAGGGGGTGACCCAAAAAGCTCTGGGGCCAACGTCCTGACTTTC
-,-,TRBJ2-7,TRBV6-2/TRBV6-3,CASSYQGLEQYF,TGTGCCAGCAGTTACCAGGGGCTCGAGCAGTACTTC
-,few,TRBJ1-2,TRBV7-2,CASSMPGLHPGYTF,TGTGCCAGCAGCATGCCAGGATTACACCCTGGCTACACCTTC
TRBD2,few,TRBJ2-5,TRBV7-2,CASRVTSGGQETQYF,TGTGCCAGCAGGGTTACTAGCGGGGGCCAAGAGACCCAGTACTTC
-,few,TRBJ2-1,TRBV14,CASSQAYEQFF,TGTGCCAGCAGCCAAGCCTATGAGCAGTTCTTC
TRBD1,few,TRBJ1-2,TRBV10-3,CAISEWGTGGRGYTF,TGTGCCATCAGTGAGTGGGGAACAGGGGGCCGCGGCTACACCTTC
TRBD1,few,TRBJ2-5,TRBV7-2,CASSSQGQRAFARETQYF,TGTGCCAGCAGCTCGCAGGGACAGAGGGCTTTTGCGCGGGAGACCCAGTACTTC
TRBD2,-,TRBJ2-3,TRBV12-3/TRBV12-4,CASSDSGGRDTQYF,TGTGCCAGCAGTGATTCCGGGGGGAGGGATACGCAGTATTTT
TRBD2,once,TRBJ2-1,TRBV4-3,CASSQDPSGGASNGQFF,TGCGCCAGCAGCCAAGATCCTAGCGGGGGGGCCTCAAATGGGCAGTTCTTC
-,-,TRBJ2-3,TRBV6-6,CASSTGKGRADTQYF,TGTGCCAGCAGTACTGGCAAGGGGCGCGCAGATACGCAGTATTTT
-,-,TRBJ1-1,TRBV27,CASSDSSWNTEAFF,TGTGCCAGCAGTGATAGCTCCTGGAACACTGAAGCTTTCTTT
TRBD1,-,TRBJ2-7,TRBV20-1,CSAGRGAGGYEQYF,TGCAGTGCGGGAAGGGGCGCAGGGGGCTACGAGCAGTACTTC
-,-,TRBJ2-3,TRBV11-2,CASSLDTGRGYF,TGTGCCAGCAGCTTAGACACGGGGCGCGGGTATTTT
-,few,TRBJ2-1,TRBV28,CASSYLREQFF,TGTGCCAGCAGTTATCTCAGGGAGCAGTTCTTC
TRBD1,-,TRBJ2-7,TRBV25-1,CASSEAFPGQGDEQYF,TGTGCCAGCAGTGAAGCGTTTCCGGGACAGGGGGATGAGCAGTACTTC
TRBD1,-,TRBJ2-1,TRBV6-2/TRBV6-3,CASSYARQGNYNEQFF,TGTGCCAGCAGTTACGCCCGACAGGGAAACTACAATGAGCAGTTCTTC
TRBD2,-,TRBJ2-3,TRBV12-3/TRBV12-4,CASSFLRGATDTQYF,TGTGCCAGCAGTTTTTTGCGGGGGGCCACAGATACGCAGTATTTT
TRBD1,many,TRBJ2-3,TRBV29-1,CSANNSTGESTDTQYF,TGCAGCGCAAATAACTCGACAGGGGAAAGCACAGATACGCAGTATTTT
-,few,TRBJ2-5,TRBV28,CASRSHRATQETQYF,TGTGCCAGCAGATCCCACAGGGCTACCCAAGAGACCCAGTACTTC
-,-,TRBJ2-3,TRBV5-1,CASREERTDTQYF,TGCGCCAGCAGGGAAGAACGAACAGATACGCAGTATTTT
-,-,TRBJ2-3,TRBV27,CASSLYGQLDSTDTQYF,TGTGCCAGCAGTTTATATGGCCAGTTGGATAGCACAGATACGCAGTATTTT
TRBD1,-,TRBJ1-2,TRBV20-1,CSAVPGQGLTNYGYTF,TGCAGTGCCGTACCGGGACAGGGGCTTACGAACTATGGCTACACCTTC
-,few,TRBJ2-3,TRBV5-1,CASNDMVTSLRDTQYF,TGCGCCAGCAACGATATGGTAACTAGTCTTAGGGATACGCAGTATTTT
-,few,TRBJ1-5,TRBV24-1,CATSVDFRNQPQHF,TGTGCCACCAGTGTTGACTTCCGCAATCAGCCCCAGCATTTT
-,-,TRBJ2-2,TRBV3-1,CASREDITNTGELFF,TGTGCCAGCAGGGAGGACATTACGAACACCGGGGAGCTGTTTTTT
-,few,TRBJ2-7,TRBV28,CASSFGRAPYEQYF,TGTGCCAGCAGTTTCGGACGGGCCCCCTACGAGCAGTACTTC
-,-,TRBJ2-1,TRBV20-1,CSARATGDYNEQFF,TGCAGTGCTAGAGCAACGGGGGATTACAATGAGCAGTTCTTC
-,few,TRBJ1-5,TRBV12-3/TRBV12-4,CASSPDRISNQPQHF,TGTGCCAGCAGCCCCGACAGGATTAGCAATCAGCCCCAGCATTTT
-,-,TRBJ2-5,TRBV27,CASSLGPGVNEQYF,TGTGCCAGCAGTTTAGGACCGGGGGTAAATGAGCAGTACTTC
-,-,TRBJ1-4,TRBV6-4,CASSDLQRMFF,TGTGCCAGCAGTGACTTGCAAAGGATGTTTTTT
TRBD2,-,TRBJ2-7,TRBV4-1,CASSQGTSGLYEQYF,TGCGCCAGCAGCCAGGGGACTAGCGGGCTCTACGAGCAGTACTTC
-,few,TRBJ1-2,TRBV29-1,CSVEGGRGGYTF,TGCAGCGTTGAAGGGGGTCGTGGGGGCTACACCTTC
-,-,TRBJ2-3,TRBV20-1,CSARELSSTDTQYF,TGCAGTGCTAGAGAACTATCTAGCACAGATACGCAGTATTTT
TRBD1,-,TRBJ2-7,TRBV4-3,CASSQGDRLKAEQYF,TGCGCCAGCAGCCAAGGGGACAGGTTAAAGGCCGAGCAGTACTTC
-,-,TRBJ2-3,TRBV2,CASSEAVWDTQYF,TGTGCCAGCAGTGAAGCTGTTTGGGATACGCAGTATTTT
TRBD1,-,TRBJ1-5,TRBV27,CASSGSGGGNQPQHF,TGTGCCAGCAGTGGTTCAGGGGGGGGCAATCAGCCCCAGCATTTT
TRBD2,-,TRBJ2-5,TRBV13,CASSLRPAGVQETQYF,TGTGCCAGCAGCTTACGGCCAGCGGGGGTGCAAGAGACCCAGTACTTC
-,-,TRBJ2-3,TRBV20-1,CSARAGGADTQYF,TGCAGTGCTAGAGCGGGGGGCGCAGATACGCAGTATTTT
TRBD1,-,TRBJ1-5,TRBV20-1,CSAVTGASNQPQHF,TGCAGTGCTGTCACAGGGGCTAGCAATCAGCCCCAGCATTTT
TRBD1,few,TRBJ2-3,TRBV20-1,CSGQGGDTQYF,TGCAGCGGACAGGGTGGAGATACGCAGTATTTT
TRBD1,-,TRBJ2-7,TRBV9,CASSPRGQDEYYEQYF,TGTGCCAGCAGCCCCCGTGGACAGGACGAATATTACGAGCAGTACTTC
TRBD2,-,TRBJ2-3,TRBV5-6,CASSLTGGIDTQYF,TGTGCCAGCAGCTTGACGGGGGGAATAGATACGCAGTATTTT
TRBD1,many,TRBJ1-2,TRBV25-1,CASSSGTGNGYTF,TGTGCCAGCAGTTCCGGGACAGGGAATGGCTACACCTTC
-,-,TRBJ2-7,TRBV10-3,CAIGDAASSSYEQYF,TGTGCCATCGGGGATGCCGCCTCTAGCTCCTACGAGCAGTACTTC
TRBD2,few,TRBJ2-3,TRBV27,CASSSGLALDTQYF,TGTGCCAGCAGTTCTGGACTAGCGTTAGATACGCAGTATTTT
TRBD2,few,TRBJ2-1,TRBV4-3,CASSQRTSGGDNEQFF,TGCGCCAGCAGCCAAAGGACTAGCGGGGGGGATAATGAGCAGTTCTTC
-,few,TRBJ2-5,TRBV7-7,CASSWVREETQYF,TGTGCTAGCAGCTGGGTCAGGGAGGAGACCCAGTACTTC
TRBD1,-,TRBJ2-7,TRBV12-3/TRBV12-4,CASRPHRGLGNYEQYF,TGTGCCAGCAGACCTCACAGGGGTTTGGGGAACTACGAGCAGTACTTC
TRBD1,-,TRBJ2-7,TRBV15,CATSSSGQGDYEQYF,TGTGCCACCAGCAGCTCGGGACAGGGAGATTACGAGCAGTACTTC
-,-,TRBJ1-5,TRBV6-2/TRBV6-3,CASTFTSNQPQHF,TGTGCCAGCACATTCACTAGCAATCAGCCCCAGCATTTT
TRBD2,-,TRBJ2-3,TRBV6-6,CASSYGLAGLADTQYF,TGTGCCAGCAGTTACGGTTTAGCGGGGCTGGCAGATACGCAGTATTTT